The entry below describes one TCR beta chain. The antigen is unknown. The ends were cut back, 9 bases at V and 8 bases at J, with 7 bases in the middle. Germline lookup yields CDR1 LNHDA and CDR2 SQIVND (reference sequence). CDR3 length: 10 residues. This table comes from immunoSEQ multiplex PCR, and its TCRdb copy is limited to in-frame clones, with some not included. This table has roughly 130,000 clones, around nine tenths appearing once. The data were obtained in a study of PD-1 blockade in mismatch repair-deficient tumors. As for the study in general: All were previously treated, progressing patients with around eleven mismatch repair-deficient cancer types. Whole-study results and caveats: Tumor-resident clones, often undetectable pretreatment in blood, expanded then contracted after pembrolizumab.

PCR or immunohistochemistry showed mismatch repair deficiency in every enrolled patient. TCR sequencing covered a few patients who responded to pembrolizumab. The material sequenced was peripheral blood, taken approximately 71 weeks after starting pembrolizumab. This receptor was identified in an adult with mismatch repair-deficient cancer. The V gene is TRBV19, the J gene TRBJ1-4; the D is unclear. The CDR3 protein is CASRGEKLFF. The CDR3 nucleotides read TGTGCCAGCCGTGGAGAAAAACTGTTTTTT.